A single sample gave rise to the 26 T cell receptor beta chains below, sequenced in a study of blood T cell repertoires in COVID-19. Only in-frame clones appear in the TCRdb table, and some are missing; sequencing was by immunoSEQ multiplex PCR. The sample contains over 250,000 clones, approximately 83% of which appear only once. The sample consisted of peripheral blood. The receptors come from a woman aged 65 to 85 with acute or convalescent COVID-19.

The gene calls are TRBV6-6 and TRBJ1-1; D unclear. The germline V gene has CDR1 MNHNY and CDR2 SVGAGI (reference sequence). The V end was cut by 0 bases, the J end by 0 bases, with 5 bases between. This CDR3 has 14 residues. The CDR3 DNA reads as TGTGCCAGCAGTTACTCGGCCCTGAACACTGAAGCTTTCTTT. Protein sequence: CASSYSALNTEAFF.

This clone was found once. The chain couples TRBV10-3 to TRBJ2-3, with 10 bases matching TRBD2. Trimming removed 6 bases from V and 4 bases from J; junction bases left unmatched: 10. The CDR3 loop spans 16 amino acids. The germline V gene has CDR1 ENHRY and CDR2 SYGVKD. The CDR3 protein is CAIRAGSAGGSDTQYF. The CDR3 DNA reads as TGTGCCATCAGGGCCGGGTCAGCGGGGGGGTCAGATACGCAGTATTTT.

The rearrangement links TRBV19 to TRBJ2-3; maybe TRBD1 (6 bases). The CDR3 consists of 13 residues. Germline CDR1 and CDR2: LNHDA and SQIVND (reference sequence). Trimming removed 4 bases at V and 5 bases at J, with 10 bases between. The DNA of the CDR3 is TGTGCCAGTAGTACTAACAGGGTAGATACGCAGTATTTT. Its protein is CASSTNRVDTQYF.

This clone was picked up a small number of times. CDR3 bases: TGTGCCAGCAGCTTGTGGCGGGTTGGGGCTAACTATGGCTACACCTTC. This sequence encodes CASSLWRVGANYGYTF. V gene TRBV5-4 combines with J gene TRBJ1-2; D is unclear. Germline assignment: CDR1 SGHNT and CDR2 YYREEE (reference sequence). V was trimmed by 1 base and J by 0 bases, leaving 13 bases between them. The CDR3 is 16 amino acids.

V is TRBV5-1 and J is TRBJ1-4; D call uncertain. CDR1 and CDR2 from the germline V gene are SGHRS and YFSETQ. This CDR3 has 15 amino acids. The V and J ends lost 2 bases and 0 bases respectively, with 8 bases between them. CDR3 coding DNA: TGCGCCAGCAGCTTTCTAGGAGCAACTAATGAAAAACTGTTTTTT. Its translation is CASSFLGATNEKLFF. Complete variable domain (other parts from reference TRBV5-1 and TRBJ1-4): KAGVTQTPRYLIKTRGQQVTLSCSPISGHRSVSWYQQTPGQGLQFLFEYFSETQRNKGNFPGRFSGRQFSNSRSEMNVSTLELGDSALYLCASSFLGATNEKLFFGSGTQLSVL.

The CDR3 here is CASSLPPGQAYVAEAFF. CDR3 nucleotide sequence: TGTGCCAGCAGCCTACCCCCGGGACAGGCTTACGTAGCTGAAGCTTTCTTT. J is TRBJ1-1 and V is TRBV7-8; 8 bases map to TRBD1. CDR1 and CDR2 (germline): SGHVS, FQNEAQ. J lost 6 bases, V lost 5 bases, and 17 bases had no gene match. The CDR3 is 17 residues long.

In nucleotides, the CDR3 is TGTGCCAGCAGCCAAGAATCACAGATTATTAACTATGGCTACACCTTC. Protein: CASSQESQIINYGYTF. The genes are TRBV3-1 (or the pseudogene TRBV3-2) and TRBJ1-2; D is unresolved. Trimming removed 0 bases from V and 1 base from J, with 12 bases in between. This CDR3 comprises 16 residues. The germline V gene has CDR1 LGHDT and CDR2 YNNKEL (reference sequence).

This clone was counted between two and nine times. The chain recombines TRBV9 with TRBJ1-3; D not certain. The CDR3 extends over 14 amino acids. Trimming stripped 0 bases from V and 0 bases from J, with 4 bases between. Germline CDR1 is SGDLS and CDR2 is YYNGEE. The CDR3 DNA is TGTGCCAGCAGCGTAGGGCCCTCTGGAAACACCATATATTTT. Translating it yields CASSVGPSGNTIYF.

The rearrangement links TRBV5-1 to TRBJ1-1; 7 positions agree with TRBD1. Germline V CDR1 and CDR2: SGHRS, YFSETQ. With V trimmed by 5 bases and J by 8 bases, 12 bases remained unmatched. The CDR3 consists of 14 residues. The CDR3 sequence is CASRYDRAEGEAFF. CDR3 nucleotides: TGCGCCAGCAGATATGACAGGGCCGAAGGGGAAGCTTTCTTT.

The gene calls are TRBV5-1 and TRBJ1-2, with a tentative D call TRBD1 (5 bases). Germline lookup yields CDR1 SGHRS and CDR2 YFSETQ. V was pared by 3 bases and J by 8 bases, with 17 bases between. There are 14 residues in the CDR3. CDR3 loop: CASSSGTFASGYTF. CDR3 in DNA: TGCGCCAGCAGCTCCGGGACTTTCGCCAGCGGCTACACCTTC.

The V and J genes are TRBV6-6 and TRBJ1-2; D unresolved. The germline gives CDR1 MNHNY, CDR2 SVGAGI (reference sequence). This CDR3 spans 15 amino acids. The ends were cut back, 5 bases at V and 2 bases at J, with 15 bases in the middle. The CDR3 region has the DNA TGTGCCAGCAGTCTAGCGACTCTAGGAAACTATGGCTACACCTTC. This codes for CASSLATLGNYGYTF.

The rearrangement joins TRBV5-1 to TRBJ1-3; D is undetermined. This CDR3 is 14 amino acids long. Trimming stripped 1 base from V and 8 bases from J, with 13 bases between. The germline V gene encodes CDR1 SGHRS and CDR2 YFSETQ. CDR3 bases: TGCGCCAGCAGCTTGTCGCGGGGTGAAGACACCATATATTTT. Translation gives CASSLSRGEDTIYF. The whole variable domain, remainder taken from reference TRBV5-1 and TRBJ1-3, is KAGVTQTPRYLIKTRGQQVTLSCSPISGHRSVSWYQQTPGQGLQFLFEYFSETQRNKGNFPGRFSGRQFSNSRSEMNVSTLELGDSALYLCASSLSRGEDTIYFGEGSWLTVV.

The V call is TRBV19, the J call TRBJ2-1, with 10 bases lining up with TRBD2. Trimming took 5 bases from V and 10 from J; bases not matched to a gene: 14. The CDR3 contains 16 residues. CDR1 is LNHDA, CDR2 SQIVND, per germline (reference sequence). CDR3 residues: CASSSSWSGGAGEQFF. CDR3 DNA sequence: TGTGCCAGTAGTTCCTCGTGGAGCGGGGGGGCCGGAGAGCAGTTCTTC.

A few counts support this clone. The chain recombines TRBV3-1 (or the pseudogene TRBV3-2) with TRBJ1-2; 8 bases map to TRBD1. Germline CDR1 reads LGHDT; CDR2 reads YNNKEL (reference sequence). This CDR3 has 13 amino acids. V was clipped by 5 bases and J by 2 bases; unmatched bases: 1. The CDR3 spells CASSRDRNYGYTF. The CDR3 DNA reads TGTGCCAGCAGCAGGGACAGGAACTATGGCTACACCTTC.

The chain employs TRBV7-9 and TRBJ1-1; D may be TRBD1 (6 bases). CDR3 length equals 15 residues. CDR1 SEHNR and CDR2 FQNEAQ come from the germline V gene (reference sequence). Trimming removed 3 bases from V and 0 bases from J, with 11 bases in between. CDR3 loop: CASSFGRGMNTEAFF. The CDR3 DNA sequence: TGTGCCAGCAGCTTTGGGAGGGGGATGAACACTGAAGCTTTCTTT.

The V and J genes are TRBV18 and TRBJ2-7, with TRBD1 matching 7 bases. The CDR3 is made up of 16 amino acids. Trimming at V came to 4 bases and at J to 3 bases, leaving 12 bases not matched to a gene. Germline CDR1 is KGHSH and CDR2 is LQKENI. The CDR3 loop is CASSRARQGRLYEQYF. The CDR3 DNA reads as TGTGCCAGCTCACGGGCTCGACAGGGAAGGCTCTACGAGCAGTACTTC.

The gene calls are TRBV5-6 and TRBJ2-1; 8 bases match TRBD2. Germline CDR1 SGHDT, CDR2 YYEEEE. V lost 3 bases, J lost 15 bases, and 11 bases stayed unmatched. The CDR3 totals 13 residues. The CDR3 reads CASSSLAGSLGFF. The DNA for the CDR3 is TGTGCCAGCAGCTCTTTAGCGGGGAGCCTGGGGTTCTTC.

V usage is TRBV30 and J usage is TRBJ2-7; 7 bases are a match to TRBD1. V dropped 2 bases and J dropped 0; count of bases not matched to a gene: 7. The CDR3 is 15 amino acids. Germline V gene lookup returns CDR1 GTSNPN and CDR2 SVGIG (reference sequence). In nucleotides, the CDR3 is TGTGCCTGGAGTTTTGGGGCAGGGGGCTCCTACGAGCAGTACTTC. Translation gives CAWSFGAGGSYEQYF.

This clone has only a few counts. This chain uses TRBV2 with TRBJ1-1; 8 bases map to TRBD1. CDR1 is SNHLY and CDR2 is FYNNEI in the germline V gene. CDR3 size: 14 residues. The V and J ends lost 4 bases and 4 bases, in that order; junction bases with no gene match: 5. CDR3 nucleotide sequence: TGTGCCAGCAGTGCCCGACAGGGGAGCACTGAAGCTTTCTTT. Protein: CASSARQGSTEAFF.

The chain is built from TRBV5-1 and TRBJ2-3; TRBD2 might be the D (6 bases). This CDR3 comprises 14 residues. Looked up from germline, CDR1 is SGHRS and CDR2 is YFSETQ. Trimming took 0 bases from V and 6 from J, leaving 11 bases between them. DNA of the CDR3: TGCGCCAGCAGCTTGGCAGGGAGCGGGGATACGCAGTATTTT. Residues: CASSLAGSGDTQYF. Full variable domain (rest looked up from reference TRBV5-1 and TRBJ2-3): KAGVTQTPRYLIKTRGQQVTLSCSPISGHRSVSWYQQTPGQGLQFLFEYFSETQRNKGNFPGRFSGRQFSNSRSEMNVSTLELGDSALYLCASSLAGSGDTQYFGPGTRLTVL.

The rearrangement links TRBV18 to TRBJ2-5; the match to TRBD2 covers 11 bases. J lost 2 bases, V lost 1 base, and 6 bases had no gene match. This CDR3 is built from 17 residues. Germline values: CDR1 KGHSH, CDR2 LQKENI. CDR3: CASSPLLIAGGQETQYF. The CDR3 nucleotides are TGTGCCAGCTCACCACTGTTGATAGCGGGGGGGCAAGAGACCCAGTACTTC.

This sequence joins TRBV5-1 and TRBJ2-5; 9 nucleotides align to TRBD2. V trimming: 6 bases; J trimming: 1 base; junction bases outside the gene matches: 10. The germline CDR1 and CDR2 sequences are SGHRS and YFSETQ. The CDR3 loop spans 16 amino acids. The DNA of the CDR3 is TGCGCCAGCAAGCTTGGTGCGGGGGGGACCCAAGAGACCCAGTACTTC. It is translated as CASKLGAGGTQETQYF.

The chain has TRBV5-1 and TRBJ1-1; D is ambiguous. Deletions cut 0 bases from V and 7 bases from J, with 13 bases between. Germline CDR1 reads SGHRS; CDR2 reads YFSETQ. The CDR3 contains 14 residues. The CDR3 nucleotides are TGCGCCAGCAGCTTGGGGGCCAGGTTGAGTGAAGCTTTCTTT. Amino acid sequence: CASSLGARLSEAFF.

This sequence joins TRBV6-1 and TRBJ2-3; tentative D call: TRBD1 (6 bases). V was shortened by 1 base and J by 2 bases, with 13 bases between the two germline ends. Per germline, CDR1 MNHNS and CDR2 SASEGT. This CDR3 contains 16 residues. The CDR3 DNA reads as TGTGCCAGCAGTGAAGATCGGACAGTATACACAGATACGCAGTATTTT. Translation: CASSEDRTVYTDTQYF.

This chain links TRBV12-3 or TRBV12-4 with TRBJ1-2, with a possible D match to TRBD1 (5 bases). This CDR3 has 13 residues. Trimming took 3 bases from V and 2 from J, leaving 7 bases between them. The CDR3: CASSFRQNYGYTF. Written as DNA, the CDR3 is TGTGCCAGCAGTTTTCGACAGAACTATGGCTACACCTTC.

The chain combines TRBV5-6 with TRBJ2-3; TRBD1 aligns across 7 bases. CDR3 length equals 15 residues. CDR1 is SGHDT and CDR2 is YYEEEE in the germline V gene. V shed 2 bases and J 0 bases; nucleotides not matched to a gene: 3. The CDR3 bases are TGTGCCAGCAGCTTCGACAGGGTGAGCACAGATACGCAGTATTTT. It translates to CASSFDRVSTDTQYF.